These T cell receptor beta chains were read from a single sample in a study of tumor and adjacent non-tumor tissue in lung cancer. TCRdb re-analysed the multiplex PCR reads in MiXCR, keeping a single row per CDR3 protein. The sample contains tens of thousands of distinct CDR3 sequences, roughly 76% of which appear only once. Sample: lung tumor tissue. These receptors were obtained from a woman in her 50s with non-small cell lung cancer. The CDR3 runs from the conserved cysteine through the conserved F or W. The order of the fields is V gene, J gene, CDR3 protein.

TRBV7-2	TRBJ1-2	CASRPPGKQGYTF
TRBV4-1	TRBJ2-3	CASSQEGVGSYDAQYF
TRBV11-2	TRBJ2-1	CAGMGPPDEQFF
TRBV11-2	TRBJ2-1	CACSPSEYEQFF
TRBV29-1	TRBJ2-5	CSVSAQRFRETQCF
TRBV5-6	TRBJ2-7	CASTYRTGNSYEQYF
TRBV11-2	TRBJ2-5	CASSSGQTREAQYF
TRBV4-3	TRBJ1-4	CASIPKGQPNEKLFF
TRBV6-2/TRBV6-3	TRBJ1-4	CTSSHGTAVKLFF
TRBV20-1	TRBJ2-3	CSDRDGSVGAEYF
TRBV11-2	TRBJ2-1	CANSFARLAAYIEQFF
TRBV20-1	TRBJ2-2	CSATPIGILGAGKLLF
TRBV29-1	TRBJ1-1	CSVEDPGTDGFF
TRBV4-2	TRBJ2-7	CTSSHDQSREQYF
TRBV29-1	TRBJ1-2	CSVESDNYGYTF
TRBV5-6	TRBJ1-1	CASSLPGNTEVFF
TRBV20-1	TRBJ1-2	CSARRQGTAGYNF
TRBV5-1	TRBJ2-3	CASTISSVGTYTQYF
TRBV29-1	TRBJ2-5	CSVSSGTKTQYF
TRBV25-1	TRBJ1-1	CASSGIGRMGTEAFF
TRBV7-2	TRBJ2-1	CASSLSGYNEQFF
TRBV20-1	TRBJ2-3	CRARDFGGTSGTHYF
TRBV29-1	TRBJ2-7	CSLFVRAYEQYF
TRBV12-3/TRBV12-4	TRBJ1-1	CASSLWSNTEAFF
TRBV28	TRBJ1-1	CASSRSRICTEAFF
TRBV5-6	TRBJ2-5	CASTKTGRGRESQYF
TRBV6-2/TRBV6-3	TRBJ2-7	CASRYLGRREQYF
TRBV28	TRBJ2-7	CASTGTGPYEQYF
TRBV4-1	TRBJ2-4	CASSQEVWREGSLANNIQYF
TRBV12-3/TRBV12-4	TRBJ1-6	CVSSTTEANSPLHF
TRBV5-4	TRBJ2-3	CASCPRNSRELDTQYF
TRBV5-6	TRBJ1-1	CAGSLPGNTEDFF
TRBV20-1	TRBJ2-7	CSADRNRDNEQYF
TRBV6-1	TRBJ1-4	CASSEGGSNEKLFF
TRBV11-2	TRBJ2-3	CVISPLLISTDTQYF
TRBV20-1	TRBJ2-7	CSARPSSGNPYEQYF
TRBV29-1	TRBJ2-7	CSVLPGEGSSYEQYF
TRBV28	TRBJ1-1	CASSLARISEAFF
TRBV11-2	TRBJ2-1	CASSLGLNNEWFF
TRBV4-3	TRBJ2-6	CASSQENDEKSGANVLTF
TRBV29-1	TRBJ2-2	CSVRQGGETGELFF
TRBV6-6	TRBJ2-5	CDSSSGNRPGTQYF